This TCR beta chain derives from a study of OX40 agonist ivuxolimab in advanced cancers. V gave up 1 base and J gave up 9 bases; unmatched junction bases: 5. CDR3 length: 14 residues. Germline assignment: CDR1 SGHTA and CDR2 FQGNSA. TCRdb's table, derived via immunoSEQ multiplex PCR, lists solely in-frame clones and lacks some. Among about 71,000 clones listed, roughly 86% were seen once. The clonotype comes from an adult with an advanced solid tumor such as melanoma, head and neck, liver or kidney cancer. The V call is TRBV7-2, the J call TRBJ2-1; 8 nucleotides match TRBD2. Material: CD4+ or CD8+ T cells sorted from blood, obtained in a trial of the OX40 agonist ivuxolimab. The CDR3 reads CASSLVGRAGEQFF. CDR3 bases: TGTGCCAGCAGCTTAGTCGGGAGGGCCGGTGAGCAGTTCTTC.